The 15 T cell receptor beta chains below were found in one sample sequenced in a study of shared clonotypes between healthy human individuals. The assay was immunoSEQ multiplex PCR, and TCRdb's table has in-frame clones only and misses some. The profile shows hundreds of thousands of clones, around 77% of them singletons. The sample taken for sequencing was PBMCs. The receptors come from a woman aged 40-49 years in good health. Some clones in this sample may be carry-over from other donors' samples.

Comments on this clone: At one boundary the junction diverges from the germline segment, which might be a read error. The gene calls are TRBV28 and TRBJ2-5, with D maybe TRBD2 (6 bases). The CDR3 spans 13 residues. Germline CDR1 and CDR2: MDHEN and SYDVKM. DNA for the CDR3: TGTGCCAGCAGTTTCAATTCGGGAGAGACCCGGTACTTC. Translation: CASSFNSGETRYF.

Only a few counts were recorded for this clone. V is TRBV13 and J is TRBJ1-1, with 7 bases lining up with TRBD1. Per germline, CDR1 PRHDT and CDR2 FYEKMQ (reference sequence). With 4 bases clipped from V and 6 bases from J, the junction kept 5 bases outside the gene matches. This CDR3 region has 13 residues. The CDR3 coding sequence is TGTGCCAGCAGCTCCCACAGGGGAGCTGAAGCTTTCTTT. This translates into CASSSHRGAEAFF.

The table lists this clone with many counts. The rearrangement links TRBV14 to TRBJ1-1; D not resolved. Per the germline V gene, CDR1 is SGHDN and CDR2 is FVKESK. The V end was cut by 4 bases, the J end by 8 bases, with 11 bases between. The CDR3 extends over 12 amino acids. CDR3 sequence: CASSPYQTEAFF. The DNA for the CDR3 is TGTGCCAGCAGCCCATACCAGACGGAAGCTTTCTTT.

A note on this clone: A far larger clone is just one base off, so this is likely a read error. Because the CDR3 is missing its conserved closing phenylalanine or tryptophan, this is likely a read error. The chain joins TRBV18 to TRBJ2-7; 7 bases agree with TRBD2. The CDR3 totals 15 residues. V was pared by 0 bases and J by 1 base, with 3 bases of the junction left unmatched. Germline CDR1 KGHSH, CDR2 LQKENI. The CDR3 sequence: CASSPPAGDSYEQYL. CDR3 nucleotides: TGTGCCAGCTCACCACCGGCGGGAGATTCCTACGAGCAGTACCTC.

The table lists this clone with a few counts. The chain recombines TRBV28 with TRBJ1-3; no clear D. Trimming left V 8 bases short and J 4 bases short, with 18 bases between. The CDR3 runs 15 residues. Germline V gene sequence: CDR1 MDHEN, CDR2 SYDVKM. The CDR3 region has the DNA TGTGCCAGCGGCCCCCCCCTGGGCGGAGGAAACACCATATATTTT. Translating gives CASGPPLGGGNTIYF.

Notes on this clone: A junction boundary mismatches the germline segment, possibly from a read error. The V call is TRBV9, the J call TRBJ1-2, with D perhaps matching TRBD1 (5 bases). The CDR3 has 12 residues. Germline-derived CDR1 and CDR2 are SGDLS and YYNGEE. This CDR3 is CASSASEQEIPF. CDR3 coding DNA: TGTGCCAGCAGCGCGAGCGAACAGGAAATCCCTTTC.

The chain carries TRBV29-1 and TRBJ2-1, with 9 positions matching TRBD2. Germline trimming cut 5 bases from V and 8 bases from J; bases unmatched to any gene: 10. This CDR3 has 14 amino acids. Germline V lookup: CDR1 SQVTM, CDR2 ANQGSEA. The CDR3 region is CSVTGTSLIDEQFF. In nucleotides, the CDR3 is TGCAGCGTTACCGGGACTAGCCTTATCGATGAGCAGTTCTTC.

The chain has TRBV19 and TRBJ2-7; D not certain. From germline, CDR1 is LNHDA and CDR2 SQIVND (reference sequence). V lost 4 bases to trimming and J lost 5 bases, with 15 bases between them. This CDR3 region has 14 residues. DNA of the CDR3: TGTGCCAGTAGTACCCCGTCGACACGGGACGAGCAGTACTTC. Translating gives CASSTPSTRDEQYF.

In regard to this clone: A much more abundant neighbour one base away suggests this may be a read error. Distinct nucleotide sequences in the sample also encode this CDR3. The chain couples TRBV4-2 to TRBJ1-1; TRBD1 agrees at 9 bases. CDR1 and CDR2 (germline): LGHNA, YNFKEQ. This CDR3 is built from 18 residues. DNA of the CDR3: TGTGCCAGCAGCCAAGAGGTGGCCGCGGGACAGGGAAACACTGAAGCTTTTTTT. This translates into CASSQEVAAGQGNTEAFF.

A few counts support this clone. This chain connects TRBV20-1 to TRBJ2-1, with no clear D. Trimming left V 2 bases short and J 9 bases short, with 5 bases between. Germline assignment: CDR1 DFQATT and CDR2 SNEGSKA (reference sequence). There are 10 residues in the CDR3. The CDR3 loop is CSARKSEQFF. For the CDR3, the DNA is TGCAGTGCTAGAAAGAGTGAGCAGTTCTTC.

In the case of this clone: A single base is all that separates this from a far larger clone, so a read error is likely. Other DNA sequences within the sample encode an identical CDR3. The V and J genes are TRBV30 and TRBJ1-3; D call uncertain. Trimming cost V 6 bases and J 0 bases, with 9 bases left between them. Germline CDR1 is GTSNPN and CDR2 is SVGIG (reference sequence). The CDR3 extends over 13 amino acids. CDR3 nucleotides: TGTGCCTGCCACCGCGGCTCTGGAAACACCATATATTTT. Protein sequence: CACHRGSGNTIYF.

CDR3 protein: CATQRQGSNNEQFF. CDR3 bases: TGTGCCACCCAGCGACAGGGCTCGAACAATGAGCAGTTCTTC. The V gene is TRBV27, the J gene TRBJ2-1, with 7 bases that match TRBD1. Trimming cost V 10 bases and J 5 bases; bases outside gene matches: 11. The CDR3 spans 14 residues. Per germline, CDR1 MNHEY and CDR2 SMNVEV (reference sequence).

This chain uses TRBV2 with TRBJ1-5, with a weak D call TRBD1 (6 bases). The CDR3 loop spans 15 amino acids. Germline CDR1 reads SNHLY; CDR2 reads FYNNEI. V lost 8 bases, J lost 4 bases, and 18 bases lay in between. The CDR3 protein is CASVGTPDFNQPQHF. CDR3 DNA sequence: TGTGCCAGCGTCGGGACACCCGATTTTAATCAGCCCCAGCATTTT.

This clone was found once. A read error is possible here, since a much larger clone lies one base away. The V and J genes are TRBV7-3 and TRBJ1-1; possibly TRBD1 for D (5 bases). Germline assignment: CDR1 SGHTA and CDR2 FQGTGA. The length of the CDR3 is 14 residues. With 3 bases removed from V and 0 bases from J, the gap between germline ends came to 8 bases. Written as DNA, the CDR3 is TGTGCCAGCAGCTTGGGGGGAATGAACACTGAAGCTTTCTTT. Protein sequence: CASSLGGMNTEAFF. Variable domain in full (rest from reference TRBV7-3 and TRBJ1-1): GAGVSQTPSNKVTEKGKYVELRCDPISGHTALYWYRQSLGQGPEFLIYFQGTGAADDSGLPNDRFFAVRPEGSVSTLKIQRTERGDSAVYLCASSLGGMNTEAFFGQGTRLTVV.

CDR3 nucleotides: TGTGCCAGCAGCTTAGATTGGAGAGGGCCCTACGAGCAGTACTTC. As protein: CASSLDWRGPYEQYF. The chain links TRBV11-2 to TRBJ2-7; D may be TRBD2 (5 bases). There are 15 residues in the CDR3. Germline assignment: CDR1 SGHAT and CDR2 FQNNGV. Trimming removed 0 bases at V and 2 bases at J, with 11 bases between.